These T cell receptor beta chains were read from a single sample in a study of early T cells in non-severe SARS-CoV-2 infection. Each CDR3 protein gets one entry after TCRdb re-called the 5' RACE reads with MiXCR. There are tens of thousands of distinct CDR3 sequences in the sample; 9% to 15% occur only once, and roughly a sixth lies in the top ten. Sequences were obtained from whole blood. The receptor set was obtained from an adult who was a healthcare worker with PCR-confirmed SARS-CoV-2 infection or an uninfected control (not recorded which). Each CDR3 is given with its conserved first and last residue. Each record gives: clone size, D gene, V gene, J gene, CDR3 DNA, CDR3 protein. The D gene is left open where the match is weak. A clone size is listed for some rows: how often the clone was seen (once, few, many), or a class if it is expanded.

clone_size: few
d_call: NA
v_call: TRBV19
j_call: TRBJ1-5
cdr3_nt: TGTGCCAGCCACGACAGGAATCAGCCCCAGCATTTT
cdr3_aa: CASHDRNQPQHF

clone_size: few
d_call: NA
v_call: TRBV6-1
j_call: TRBJ1-5
cdr3_nt: TGTGCCAGCAGCCCGACTCCCCGGACCACCCTCACCAATCAGCCCCAGCATTTT
cdr3_aa: CASSPTPRTTLTNQPQHF

clone_size: many
d_call: NA
v_call: TRBV18
j_call: TRBJ1-3
cdr3_nt: TGTGCCAGCTCAAGGATGTCTGGAAACACCATATATTTT
cdr3_aa: CASSRMSGNTIYF

clone_size: many
d_call: TRBD1
v_call: TRBV5-3
j_call: TRBJ1-2
cdr3_nt: TGTGCCAGAAGGTTCGACAGGGCGGCCCTTTATGGCTACACCTTC
cdr3_aa: CARRFDRAALYGYTF

clone_size: many
d_call: NA
v_call: TRBV5-5
j_call: TRBJ2-5
cdr3_nt: TGTGCCAGCAGCTTGGGGGGACGTCAAGAGACCCAGTACTTC
cdr3_aa: CASSLGGRQETQYF

clone_size: many
d_call: NA
v_call: TRBV7-3
j_call: TRBJ2-7
cdr3_nt: TGTGCCAGCGGACCAACAGGTGGCGAGCAGTACTTC
cdr3_aa: CASGPTGGEQYF

clone_size: NA
d_call: TRBD2
v_call: TRBV7-3
j_call: TRBJ2-1
cdr3_nt: TGTGTCAGCAGCCATGGACTAGCTGATCACAATGAGCAGTTCTTC
cdr3_aa: CVSSHGLADHNEQFF

clone_size: NA
d_call: NA
v_call: TRBV20-1
j_call: TRBJ2-1
cdr3_nt: TGCAGTGCTGTAGCCGGGACCGCAACCTACAATGAGCAGTTCTTC
cdr3_aa: CSAVAGTATYNEQFF

clone_size: NA
d_call: TRBD2
v_call: TRBV29-1
j_call: TRBJ2-1
cdr3_nt: TGCAGCGTTGAACTGCAGCGGGAGTGGAATGAGCAGTTCTTC
cdr3_aa: CSVELQREWNEQFF

clone_size: NA
d_call: NA
v_call: TRBV3-1
j_call: TRBJ2-7
cdr3_nt: TGTGCCAGCAGCCAAGATATAGTACCCGAGCAGTACTTC
cdr3_aa: CASSQDIVPEQYF

clone_size: once
d_call: NA
v_call: TRBV5-6
j_call: TRBJ2-7
cdr3_nt: TGTGCCAGCAGCTCACAGGGGCGGGGATTCTACGAGCAGTACTTC
cdr3_aa: CASSSQGRGFYEQYF

clone_size: many
d_call: TRBD2
v_call: TRBV2
j_call: TRBJ2-7
cdr3_nt: TGTGCCAGCAGGCCGACTAGCGGGGGCCATTCCTACGAGCAGTACTTC
cdr3_aa: CASRPTSGGHSYEQYF

clone_size: few
d_call: NA
v_call: TRBV11-2
j_call: TRBJ1-2
cdr3_nt: TGTGCCAGCAGCGAGAGAAGGGGCGAAAAATTGGAGTATGGCTACACCTTC
cdr3_aa: CASSERRGEKLEYGYTF

clone_size: many
d_call: NA
v_call: TRBV19
j_call: TRBJ2-1
cdr3_nt: TGTGCCAGTAGCCTCACAGGTGCTGGGGGTGAGCAGTTCTTC
cdr3_aa: CASSLTGAGGEQFF

clone_size: NA
d_call: NA
v_call: TRBV9
j_call: TRBJ1-4
cdr3_nt: TGTGCCAGCAGCGCCAAGCAGGGATATGAAAAACTGTTTTTT
cdr3_aa: CASSAKQGYEKLFF

clone_size: many
d_call: TRBD2
v_call: TRBV6-2/TRBV6-3
j_call: TRBJ2-7
cdr3_nt: TGTGCCAGCAGTTGGACTAGCTCCTACGAGCAGTACTTC
cdr3_aa: CASSWTSSYEQYF

clone_size: many
d_call: NA
v_call: TRBV29-1
j_call: TRBJ1-1
cdr3_nt: TGCAGCGTTGTTCGCGGGACTGAAGCTTTCTTT
cdr3_aa: CSVVRGTEAFF

clone_size: many
d_call: NA
v_call: TRBV12-3/TRBV12-4
j_call: TRBJ2-1
cdr3_nt: TGTGCCAGCAGGCAAACTAGCTCTGAGCAGTTCTTC
cdr3_aa: CASRQTSSEQFF

clone_size: many
d_call: NA
v_call: TRBV13
j_call: TRBJ2-5
cdr3_nt: TGTGCCAGCAGCTCTAGAGGTCCTGAGACCCAGTACTTC
cdr3_aa: CASSSRGPETQYF

clone_size: NA
d_call: TRBD1
v_call: TRBV6-6
j_call: TRBJ1-1
cdr3_nt: TGTGCCACCCGAGACAGGGACACTGAAGCTTTCTTT
cdr3_aa: CATRDRDTEAFF

clone_size: many
d_call: NA
v_call: TRBV12-3/TRBV12-4
j_call: TRBJ1-1
cdr3_nt: TGTGCCAGCGGGCAGGGAGGCTATAACACTGAAGCTTTCTTT
cdr3_aa: CASGQGGYNTEAFF

clone_size: NA
d_call: TRBD2
v_call: TRBV10-3
j_call: TRBJ2-1
cdr3_nt: TGTGCCATCAAGGGGTCTGGAGCTAGCGGGAAGAGGAATGAGCAGTTCTTC
cdr3_aa: CAIKGSGASGKRNEQFF

clone_size: few
d_call: NA
v_call: TRBV9
j_call: TRBJ2-4
cdr3_nt: TGTGCCAGCAGCCCAGGGTCCGAAAACATTCAGTACTTC
cdr3_aa: CASSPGSENIQYF

clone_size: many
d_call: TRBD2
v_call: TRBV4-2
j_call: TRBJ2-3
cdr3_nt: TGTGCCAGCAGCCAAACCGGACTAGCGGGAGGGCCAGATACGCAGTATTTT
cdr3_aa: CASSQTGLAGGPDTQYF

clone_size: NA
d_call: NA
v_call: TRBV28
j_call: TRBJ2-7
cdr3_nt: TGTGCCAGCAGTTTCAACCCCTACGAGCAGTACTTC
cdr3_aa: CASSFNPYEQYF

clone_size: many
d_call: NA
v_call: TRBV5-1
j_call: TRBJ2-3
cdr3_nt: TGCGCCAGCAGCTTGGGAGCCGGGACTTCGACGATCACAGATACGCAGTATTTT
cdr3_aa: CASSLGAGTSTITDTQYF

clone_size: many
d_call: NA
v_call: TRBV2
j_call: TRBJ2-7
cdr3_nt: TGTGCCAGCAGTGAAAGTCCCTACGAGCAGTACTTC
cdr3_aa: CASSESPYEQYF

clone_size: many
d_call: NA
v_call: TRBV29-1
j_call: TRBJ2-1
cdr3_nt: TGCAGCGCTTGTCAGGGGCCTTCGAACAATGAGCAGTTCTTC
cdr3_aa: CSACQGPSNNEQFF

clone_size: few
d_call: NA
v_call: TRBV20-1
j_call: TRBJ2-7
cdr3_nt: TGCAGTGCTAGGGACTCATACGAGCAGTACTTC
cdr3_aa: CSARDSYEQYF

clone_size: few
d_call: TRBD1
v_call: TRBV20-1
j_call: TRBJ1-6
cdr3_nt: TGCAGTGCTAGAGGATCGAGGGGGCCAAGTTCACCCCTCCACTTT
cdr3_aa: CSARGSRGPSSPLHF

clone_size: NA
d_call: TRBD1
v_call: TRBV6-1
j_call: TRBJ1-1
cdr3_nt: TGTGCCAGCAGAGTCAGGGGGCGAAAGAACACTGAAGCTTTCTTT
cdr3_aa: CASRVRGRKNTEAFF

clone_size: many
d_call: NA
v_call: TRBV29-1
j_call: TRBJ1-1
cdr3_nt: TGCAGCGTGTGGACAGCGAACACTGAAGCTTTCTTT
cdr3_aa: CSVWTANTEAFF

clone_size: medium-sized
d_call: NA
v_call: TRBV19
j_call: TRBJ2-6
cdr3_nt: TGTGCCAGTAGTTTTCAGCGGAGTGGGGCCAACGTCCTGACTTTC
cdr3_aa: CASSFQRSGANVLTF

clone_size: NA
d_call: NA
v_call: TRBV29-1
j_call: TRBJ2-7
cdr3_nt: TGCAGCGCTCTACAGGACTACGTCTCATCCTACGAGCAGTACTTC
cdr3_aa: CSALQDYVSSYEQYF

clone_size: few
d_call: TRBD1
v_call: TRBV6-2/TRBV6-3
j_call: TRBJ2-2
cdr3_nt: TGTGCCAGCAGCCCTGCCGGGACAGGGAGGACCGGGGAGCTGTTTTTT
cdr3_aa: CASSPAGTGRTGELFF

clone_size: NA
d_call: NA
v_call: TRBV4-2
j_call: TRBJ1-3
cdr3_nt: TGTGCCAGCAGCCAAGTGTCTGGGGCCAGCTCTGGAAACACCATATATTTT
cdr3_aa: CASSQVSGASSGNTIYF

clone_size: NA
d_call: NA
v_call: TRBV12-3/TRBV12-4
j_call: TRBJ2-1
cdr3_nt: TGTGCCAGCAACAGAGGGGATGAGCAGTTCTTC
cdr3_aa: CASNRGDEQFF

clone_size: NA
d_call: NA
v_call: TRBV4-1
j_call: TRBJ2-7
cdr3_nt: TGCGCCAGCAGCCAACTAGCGCGTAATCGCGAGCAGTACTTC
cdr3_aa: CASSQLARNREQYF

clone_size: many
d_call: NA
v_call: TRBV7-2
j_call: TRBJ1-2
cdr3_nt: TGTGCCAGCAGCTTCGTTCCCGTACTCTATGGCTACACCTTC
cdr3_aa: CASSFVPVLYGYTF

clone_size: NA
d_call: NA
v_call: TRBV10-1
j_call: TRBJ2-3
cdr3_nt: TGCGCCAGCAGTGAGTCGTATCTGCTCACAGATACGCAGTATTTT
cdr3_aa: CASSESYLLTDTQYF

clone_size: NA
d_call: NA
v_call: TRBV2
j_call: TRBJ1-1
cdr3_nt: TGTGCCAGCCTGGAAAGGGCAGGGATGGGGGTAGTTACTGAAGCTTTCTTT
cdr3_aa: CASLERAGMGVVTEAFF

clone_size: many
d_call: TRBD2
v_call: TRBV5-1
j_call: TRBJ2-1
cdr3_nt: TGCGCCAGCAGCTCAGGACTAGCGGTTGAGCAGTTCTTC
cdr3_aa: CASSSGLAVEQFF

clone_size: NA
d_call: NA
v_call: TRBV29-1
j_call: TRBJ1-1
cdr3_nt: TGCAGCGCTGGGGAAACGGTTCAAGCTTTCTTT
cdr3_aa: CSAGETVQAFF

clone_size: NA
d_call: TRBD2
v_call: TRBV29-1
j_call: TRBJ2-5
cdr3_nt: TGCAGCGTTTGCGGGAGGGCCCGGGAGACCCAGTACTTC
cdr3_aa: CSVCGRARETQYF

clone_size: many
d_call: NA
v_call: TRBV10-3
j_call: TRBJ1-1
cdr3_nt: TGTGCCATCAGCCGAGGCACTGAAGCTTTCTTT
cdr3_aa: CAISRGTEAFF

clone_size: few
d_call: NA
v_call: TRBV18
j_call: TRBJ2-7
cdr3_nt: TGTGCCAGCTCACCACTTGACGGGAGCTTTTTGTTCGACGAGCAGTACTTC
cdr3_aa: CASSPLDGSFLFDEQYF

clone_size: many
d_call: NA
v_call: TRBV6-4
j_call: TRBJ2-3
cdr3_nt: TGTGCCAGCAGTGCGAGGGGAGTCGGGACAGATACGCAGTATTTT
cdr3_aa: CASSARGVGTDTQYF

clone_size: few
d_call: TRBD1
v_call: TRBV28
j_call: TRBJ2-7
cdr3_nt: TGTGCCAGCCTAGGGGGCAAACTCTCCTACGAGCAGTACTTC
cdr3_aa: CASLGGKLSYEQYF

clone_size: few
d_call: NA
v_call: TRBV28
j_call: TRBJ2-7
cdr3_nt: TGTGCCAGCACCCAACATGGGTTTAACCAGCAGTACTTC
cdr3_aa: CASTQHGFNQQYF

clone_size: many
d_call: TRBD2
v_call: TRBV11-2
j_call: TRBJ2-1
cdr3_nt: TGTGCCAGCAGCATACTAGCGGGAGTCGTGAATGAGCAGTTCTTC
cdr3_aa: CASSILAGVVNEQFF

clone_size: NA
d_call: NA
v_call: TRBV5-1
j_call: TRBJ2-1
cdr3_nt: TGCGCCAGCAGCGGACCCGGGACCAAACTCAATGAGCAGTTCTTC
cdr3_aa: CASSGPGTKLNEQFF